Below are 29 T cell receptor beta chains sequenced from a single sample in a study of T cell responses to AZD1222 COVID-19 vaccine. Some clones are missing from TCRdb's copy, which holds only in-frame ones; the method was immunoSEQ multiplex PCR. The sample includes about 260,000 clones, 90% to 95% of them seen just once. This specimen was peripheral blood, taken on day 0 of AZD1222 vaccination. These TCRs come from an adult in good health.

V gene TRBV5-1 combines with J gene TRBJ2-5; 7 bases are shared with TRBD1. From germline, CDR1 is SGHRS and CDR2 YFSETQ. With V trimmed by 4 bases and J by 5 bases, 11 bases remained unmatched. The CDR3 has 15 residues. The CDR3 loop reads CASSLTNRGEETQYF. The CDR3 DNA is TGCGCCAGCAGCCTTACAAACAGGGGCGAGGAGACCCAGTACTTC.

The rearrangement links TRBV5-1 to TRBJ2-2; D may be TRBD2 (5 bases). Germline values: CDR1 SGHRS, CDR2 YFSETQ. V was cut by 7 bases and J by 2 bases, with 9 bases left in between. There are 13 residues in the CDR3. The CDR3 protein is CASHPGNTGELFF. The DNA of the CDR3 is TGCGCCAGCCATCCGGGAAACACCGGGGAGCTGTTTTTT.

The chain joins TRBV30 to TRBJ2-1, with D possibly being TRBD2 (6 bases). The V gene lost 2 bases and the J gene lost 0 bases, with 17 bases spanning the gap. The CDR3 covers 17 residues. Germline V lookup: CDR1 GTSNPN, CDR2 SVGIG (reference sequence). The CDR3 loop reads CAWSPRGLLSSYNEQFF. The CDR3 DNA sequence: TGTGCCTGGAGTCCAAGGGGACTCCTGAGCTCCTACAATGAGCAGTTCTTC.

This chain joins TRBV21-1 and TRBJ1-2. TRBV21-1 is a pseudogene segment. The CDR3 extends over 14 amino acids. CDR3 sequence (DNA): TGTGCCAGCAGCAAACCCGGGACTTTTTGTGGCTACACCTTC. Translated, it gives CASSKPGTFCGYTF.

The CDR3 nucleotides read TGTGCCAGCAGCTTCCTTCTGAGTACCTACAATGAGCAGTTCTTC. Translation: CASSFLLSTYNEQFF. The chain carries TRBV5-5 and TRBJ2-1; no clear D. V dropped 2 bases and J dropped 2 bases, with 11 bases sitting between them. This CDR3 region has 15 residues. Germline CDR1 is SGHKS and CDR2 is YYEKEE (reference sequence). The full variable domain, in which reference TRBV5-5 and TRBJ2-1 provide the parts outside the CDR3, is DAGVTQSPTHLIKTRGQQVTLRCSPISGHKSVSWYQQVLGQGPQFIFQYYEKEERGRGNFPDRFSARQFPNYSSELNVNALLLGDSALYLCASSFLLSTYNEQFFGPGTRLTVL.

The chain is built from TRBV28 and TRBJ2-3; D unclear. CDR1 is MDHEN, CDR2 SYDVKM, per germline. V lost 7 bases and J lost 0, with 11 bases in between. The CDR3 is 14 residues long. CDR3 DNA: TGTGCCAGCAAGACGATTTCTAGCACAGATACGCAGTATTTT. Its protein is CASKTISSTDTQYF. The full variable domain, with the rest looked up from reference TRBV28 and TRBJ2-3, is DVKVTQSSRYLVKRTGEKVFLECVQDMDHENMFWYRQDPGLGLRLIYFSYDVKMKEKGDIPEGYSVSREKKERFSLILESASTNQTSMYLCASKTISSTDTQYFGPGTRLTVL.

The chain carries TRBV5-4 and TRBJ1-1; TRBD1 aligns across 9 bases. The V segment lost 5 bases and the J segment 4 bases; nucleotides outside the gene matches: 6. The germline V gene has CDR1 SGHNT and CDR2 YYREEE (reference sequence). The CDR3 extends over 14 amino acids. The CDR3 DNA reads TGTGCCAGCAGACTACCGACAGGGGGCACTGAAGCTTTCTTT. Amino acid sequence: CASRLPTGGTEAFF.

The chain carries TRBV28 and TRBJ1-5; 7 nucleotides agree with TRBD1. The length of the CDR3 is 15 residues. The J segment lost 11 bases and the V segment lost 6 bases, leaving 16 bases of the junction unmatched. Per the germline V gene, CDR1 is MDHEN and CDR2 is SYDVKM. The CDR3, as DNA: TGTGCCAGCAGAACAACCGGGACAGCCATCAAGGCCCAGCATTTT. Translating it yields CASRTTGTAIKAQHF.

The V call is TRBV18, the J call TRBJ1-5; D uncertain. Looked up from germline, CDR1 is KGHSH and CDR2 is LQKENI. V was shortened by 4 bases and J by 8 bases, with 15 bases between the two germline ends. The CDR3 has 14 amino acids. Here the CDR3 reads CASSRGLPGEPQHF. The DNA of the CDR3 is TGTGCCAGCTCACGCGGACTCCCCGGGGAGCCCCAGCATTTT. Drawing the rest from reference TRBV18 and TRBJ1-5, the complete variable domain is NAGVMQNPRHLVRRRGQEARLRCSPMKGHSHVYWYRQLPEEGLKFMVYLQKENIIDESGMPKERFSAEFPKEGPSILRIQQVVRGDSAAYFCASSRGLPGEPQHFGDGTRLSIL.

This sequence joins TRBV7-3 and TRBJ1-1, with D possibly matching TRBD1 (5 bases). The length of the CDR3 is 16 residues. Trimming removed 5 bases at V and 1 base at J, with 17 bases between. The germline gives CDR1 SGHTA, CDR2 FQGTGA. CDR3 sequence: CASSIYRDLENTEAFF. The CDR3, as DNA: TGTGCCAGCAGCATTTACCGGGACCTCGAGAACACTGAAGCTTTCTTT.

V is TRBV7-2 and J is TRBJ1-1; D possibly corresponds to TRBD1 (5 bases). Per germline, CDR1 SGHTA and CDR2 FQGNSA. V was shortened by 5 bases and J by 7 bases, with 23 bases between the two germline ends. This CDR3 is built from 16 residues. The CDR3 nucleotides are TGTGCCAGCAGCCGTCGCGGGGCCGCGGCTCCTATTGAAGCTTTCTTT. It is translated as CASSRRGAAAPIEAFF.

This chain joins TRBV5-1 and TRBJ2-7; D is unresolved. Germline CDR1 is SGHRS and CDR2 is YFSETQ. The V and J ends lost 0 bases and 0 bases respectively, with 4 bases between them. The CDR3 runs 13 residues. Here the CDR3 reads CASSLDASYEQYF. The CDR3 DNA is TGCGCCAGCAGCTTGGACGCCTCCTACGAGCAGTACTTC. Full variable domain (rest looked up from reference TRBV5-1 and TRBJ2-7): KAGVTQTPRYLIKTRGQQVTLSCSPISGHRSVSWYQQTPGQGLQFLFEYFSETQRNKGNFPGRFSGRQFSNSRSEMNVSTLELGDSALYLCASSLDASYEQYFGPGTRLTVT.

This chain uses TRBV2 with TRBJ2-7; TRBD1 matches at 7 bases. The CDR3 is made up of 13 amino acids. Germline assignment: CDR1 SNHLY and CDR2 FYNNEI. With V trimmed by 7 bases and J by 6 bases, 9 bases remained unmatched. The CDR3 here is CASTVDRAGEQYF. The CDR3 DNA follows: TGTGCCAGCACCGTCGACAGGGCAGGCGAGCAGTACTTC.

This clone was seen only once. This chain links TRBV19 with TRBJ1-3, with D tentatively TRBD1 (6 bases). Trimming took off 6 bases at V and 1 base at J, with 10 bases between the two ends. Germline values: CDR1 LNHDA, CDR2 SQIVND (reference sequence). This CDR3 has 14 residues. The CDR3 loop reads CASSRTDSGNTIYF. CDR3 in DNA: TGTGCCAGTAGCAGGACAGATTCTGGAAACACCATATATTTT.

J is TRBJ1-1 and V is TRBV29-1; 8 bases map to TRBD1. The junction had 8 bases not matched to a gene; V was cut back by 6 bases and J by 5 bases. Germline lookup yields CDR1 SQVTM and CDR2 ANQGSEA. There are 13 residues in the CDR3. CDR3 sequence reads: CSVSWTGKTEAFF. CDR3 in DNA: TGCAGCGTCTCCTGGACAGGGAAGACTGAAGCTTTCTTT.

The rearrangement uses TRBV5-1 and TRBJ1-6, with unresolved D. The CDR3 loop spans 13 amino acids. V was clipped by 2 bases and J by 7 bases, with 7 bases between them. Looked up from germline, CDR1 is SGHRS and CDR2 is YFSETQ. CDR3 amino acids: CASSFFGNSPLHF. In nucleotides, the CDR3 is TGCGCCAGCAGCTTTTTTGGGAATTCACCCCTCCACTTT.

The chain combines TRBV28 with TRBJ2-3, with 10 bases aligning to TRBD2. V dropped 6 bases and J dropped 6; count of bases not matched to a gene: 12. CDR1 and CDR2 (germline): MDHEN, SYDVKM. This CDR3 is 16 amino acids long. CDR3 DNA sequence: TGTGCCAGCAGCCCCGTACTAGCGGGATCTTACGATACGCAGTATTTT. It specifies CASSPVLAGSYDTQYF. Full variable domain (remainder filled in from reference TRBV28 and TRBJ2-3): DVKVTQSSRYLVKRTGEKVFLECVQDMDHENMFWYRQDPGLGLRLIYFSYDVKMKEKGDIPEGYSVSREKKERFSLILESASTNQTSMYLCASSPVLAGSYDTQYFGPGTRLTVL.

This clone has only one observation. Here the CDR3 DNA reads TGTGCCAGCAGCGTTAGGGGGGCTAGTGAAAAACTGTTTTTT. Amino acids: CASSVRGASEKLFF. The V gene is TRBV5-6, the J gene TRBJ1-4, with TRBD1 as a possible D gene (6 bases). The CDR3 sequence is 14 residues long. The germline CDR1 and CDR2 sequences are SGHDT and YYEEEE. Trimming took off 4 bases at V and 7 bases at J, with 14 bases between the two ends.

The V call is TRBV27, the J call TRBJ1-6; 11 positions match TRBD1. V dropped 3 bases and J dropped 7; count of bases not matched to a gene: 5. This CDR3 has 16 amino acids. CDR1 MNHEY and CDR2 SMNVEV come from the germline V gene (reference sequence). The CDR3 region has the DNA TGTGCCAGCAGTTTTAGGACAGGGGGCTTAAATTCACCCCTCCACTTT. Amino acids: CASSFRTGGLNSPLHF.

The chain uses TRBV2 and TRBJ2-5, with unresolved D. The CDR3 totals 13 residues. Deletions cut 4 bases from V and 0 bases from J, with 6 bases between. The germline CDR1 and CDR2 sequences are SNHLY and FYNNEI. The CDR3 DNA reads TGTGCCAGCAGTGGGTGGTACCAAGAGACCCAGTACTTC. Translating gives CASSGWYQETQYF.

The rearrangement joins TRBV6-5 to TRBJ2-5; possible D gene TRBD1, 6 bases. The CDR3 contains 15 residues. Per germline, CDR1 MNHEY and CDR2 SVGAGI. Trimming left V 0 bases short and J 2 bases short, with 10 bases between. The CDR3 reads CASSYSYRAQETQYF. The CDR3 nucleotides read TGTGCCAGCAGTTACTCGTACAGGGCGCAAGAGACCCAGTACTTC.

CDR3 coding DNA: TGTGCCAGCAGCCCCGGACTGGACTATCTCGTGCAGTTCTTC. It encodes CASSPGLDYLVQFF. J is TRBJ2-1 and V is TRBV7-2; maybe TRBD2 (6 bases). The length of the CDR3 is 14 residues. CDR1 and CDR2 (germline): SGHTA, FQGNSA. The V gene lost 5 bases and the J gene lost 12 bases, with 20 bases spanning the gap.

The chain links TRBV7-2 to TRBJ2-7, with D possibly TRBD2 on 7 matching bases. Trimming pared 1 base from V and 1 base from J, leaving 17 bases between. Germline loops: CDR1 SGHTA, CDR2 FQGNSA. The CDR3 is 17 amino acids. CDR3 loop: CASSLVPGAGVSYEQYF. CDR3 nucleotide sequence: TGTGCCAGCAGCTTAGTTCCGGGGGCGGGAGTGTCCTACGAGCAGTACTTC.

The chain employs TRBV5-1 and TRBJ1-5, with D possibly matching TRBD1 (5 bases). Germline CDR1 is SGHRS and CDR2 is YFSETQ. There are 13 residues in the CDR3. Trimming stripped 0 bases from V and 9 bases from J, with 10 bases between. The CDR3 loop is CASSLERGGPQHF. The DNA for the CDR3 is TGCGCCAGCAGCTTGGAGAGGGGAGGGCCCCAGCATTTT.

Notes on this clone: The same CDR3 also results from other DNA sequences found in this sample. This chain joins TRBV5-1 and TRBJ1-1, with D possibly being TRBD1 (6 bases). Trimming took 1 base from V and 2 from J, leaving 9 bases between them. This CDR3 is 14 amino acids long. Germline V gives CDR1 SGHRS, CDR2 YFSETQ. The CDR3 coding sequence is TGCGCCAGCAGCTTGCAACAGGGAAACACTGAAGCTTTCTTT. Translation gives CASSLQQGNTEAFF.

V and J are TRBV15 and TRBJ2-7; D may be TRBD2 (6 bases). The CDR3 runs to 14 residues. Trimming cost V 4 bases and J 2 bases, with 12 bases left between them. The V gene's germline CDR1 is LNHNV and CDR2 YYDKDF (reference sequence). The DNA for the CDR3 is TGTGCCACCAGCACTAGCCCGGGGGCCTACGAGCAGTACTTC. Its translation is CATSTSPGAYEQYF.

The J gene is TRBJ1-5, the V gene TRBV28; D perhaps matches TRBD1 (6 bases). Germline CDR1 MDHEN, CDR2 SYDVKM. Between the trimmed V and J ends, which lost 4 bases and 3 bases, there was a span of 10 bases. CDR3 length: 14 amino acids. CDR3 nucleotides: TGTGCCAGCAGTTGGACAGCCCTCAATCAGCCCCAGCATTTT. Translated, it gives CASSWTALNQPQHF.

V and J are TRBV5-1 and TRBJ2-7; 10 bases map to TRBD2. With 4 bases clipped from V and 2 bases from J, the junction kept 3 bases outside the gene matches. Germline V CDR1 and CDR2: SGHRS, YFSETQ. The CDR3 spans 14 residues. The CDR3, as DNA: TGCGCCAGCAGCATCACTAGCGGGACCTACGAGCAGTACTTC. This translates into CASSITSGTYEQYF.

The V and J genes are TRBV6-5 and TRBJ2-3; D is uncertain. V was pared by 8 bases and J by 1 base, with 13 bases between. Germline V gene sequence: CDR1 MNHEY, CDR2 SVGAGI. The CDR3 totals 14 residues. Written as DNA, the CDR3 is TGTGCCAGCGGGATGGGGTCTGGCACAGATACGCAGTATTTT. Its translation: CASGMGSGTDTQYF.